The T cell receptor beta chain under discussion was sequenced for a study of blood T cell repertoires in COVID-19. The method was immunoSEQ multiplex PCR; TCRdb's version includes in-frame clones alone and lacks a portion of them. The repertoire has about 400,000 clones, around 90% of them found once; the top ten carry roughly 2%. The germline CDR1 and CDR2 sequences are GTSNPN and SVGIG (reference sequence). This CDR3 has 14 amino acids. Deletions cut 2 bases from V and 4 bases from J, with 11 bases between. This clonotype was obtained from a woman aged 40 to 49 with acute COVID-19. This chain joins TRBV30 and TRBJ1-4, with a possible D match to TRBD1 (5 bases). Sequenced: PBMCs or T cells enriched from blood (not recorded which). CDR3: CAWSQGGNNEKLFF. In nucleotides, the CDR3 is TGTGCCTGGAGTCAGGGAGGGAATAATGAAAAACTGTTTTTT.